Presented here are 17 T cell receptor beta chains from one specimen sequenced in a study of vaccination and CD4 T cells after COVID-19. Sequenced with the Oncomine TCR Beta short-read assay was DNA taken from cultured CD4+ T cells. One entry per CDR3 protein, called by TCRdb with MiXCR from the PCR reads. The sample has about 15,000 distinct CDR3 sequences, 40% to 60% seen once. The antigens these receptors bind are not known. The treatment here: approximately 9-day PBMC culture with coronavirus spike peptide pools or control peptides (ViraFEST assay). The source was cultured CD4+ T cells from blood, collected after SARS-CoV-2 vaccination. Receptor source: a human donor with COVID-19.

The chain links TRBV6-4 to TRBJ2-5; 9 nucleotides agree with TRBD1. The V and J ends lost 6 bases and 5 bases, in that order; junction bases with no gene match: 13. The CDR3 loop spans 16 amino acids. Germline assignment: CDR1 MRHNA and CDR2 SNTAGT. CDR3 nucleotide sequence: TGTGCCAGCAGCTACCTACGGACAGGGGTACGGGAGACCCAGTACTTC. It specifies CASSYLRTGVRETQYF.

The V gene is TRBV12-3 or TRBV12-4, the J gene TRBJ2-7, with no clear D. The CDR3 is 11 residues long. The V gene lost 1 base and the J gene lost 6 bases, with 4 bases spanning the gap. In DNA, the CDR3 is TGTGCCAGCAGTTTAGGCGTCGAGCAGTACTTC. Protein: CASSLGVEQYF.

The rearrangement uses TRBV28 and TRBJ1-4, with D possibly matching TRBD1 (5 bases). There are 12 residues in the CDR3. Germline CDR1 and CDR2: MDHEN and SYDVKM. V gave up 10 bases and J gave up 4 bases, with 10 bases separating them. The CDR3 coding sequence is TGTGCCACAACTCAGGGTAATGAAAAACTGTTTTTT. Its protein is CATTQGNEKLFF.

V gene TRBV7-8 combines with J gene TRBJ2-7, with D possibly being TRBD1 or TRBD2 (5 bases each). Germline V gene data show CDR1 as SGHVS and CDR2 as FQNEAQ. V was trimmed by 6 bases and J by 5 bases, leaving 20 bases between them. CDR3 length: 15 amino acids. CDR3 in amino acids: CASRGSRAGADEQYF. The CDR3 region has the DNA TGTGCCAGCAGGGGGAGCAGGGCGGGTGCTGACGAGCAGTACTTC. The variable domain in full, completed from reference TRBV7-8 and TRBJ2-7, reads GAGVSQSPRYKVAKRGQDVALRCDPISGHVSLFWYQQALGQGPEFLTYFQNEAQLDKSGLPSDRFFAERPEGSVSTLKIQRTQQEDSAVYLCASRGSRAGADEQYFGPGTRLTVT.

The chain combines TRBV20-1 with TRBJ2-3; D is unclear. The CDR3 runs to 15 residues. Germline V gives CDR1 DFQATT, CDR2 SNEGSKA (reference sequence). Trimming removed 5 bases from V and 0 bases from J, with 15 bases in between. The CDR3 protein is CSAPDTQTSTDTQYF. DNA of the CDR3: TGCAGTGCTCCCGATACACAAACTAGCACAGATACGCAGTATTTT.

The chain uses TRBV6-1 and TRBJ1-3, with a tentative D call TRBD1 (6 bases). The V end lost 5 bases, the J end lost 0 bases, and 14 bases lay between the germline ends. Germline CDR1 MNHNS, CDR2 SASEGT. This CDR3 contains 16 residues. The CDR3 loop reads CASSRTGTTSGNTIYF. CDR3 sequence (DNA): TGTGCCAGCAGTCGAACAGGGACCACCTCTGGAAACACCATATATTTT.

The gene calls are TRBV5-4 and TRBJ2-1; 10 bases fit TRBD2. The germline gives CDR1 SGHNT, CDR2 YYREEE (reference sequence). The CDR3 runs 15 residues. The junction had 3 bases not matched to a gene; V was cut back by 0 bases and J by 6 bases. CDR3 DNA sequence: TGTGCCAGCAGCTTGGCGACTAGCGGGTCCAATGAGCAGTTCTTC. Amino acids: CASSLATSGSNEQFF.

The chain links TRBV7-8 to TRBJ2-5; a possible D gene is TRBD1 (6 bases). The germline V gene has CDR1 SGHVS and CDR2 FQNEAQ. This CDR3 has 13 residues. Trimming stripped 4 bases from V and 5 bases from J, with 11 bases between. The CDR3 is CASSSGVTETQYF. In DNA, the CDR3 is TGTGCCAGCAGCTCAGGGGTTACGGAGACCCAGTACTTC.

The rearrangement joins TRBV30 to TRBJ1-5; D is perhaps TRBD1 (5 bases). The CDR3 is 12 residues long. Trimming removed 8 bases from V and 7 bases from J, with 15 bases in between. Per germline, CDR1 GTSNPN and CDR2 SVGIG (reference sequence). Here the CDR3 DNA reads TGTGCCGGGGCGTGGGGGGGGCAGCCCCAGCATTTT. Amino acids: CAGAWGGQPQHF.

The rearrangement joins TRBV7-9 to TRBJ1-1; D gene ambiguous. The germline gives CDR1 SEHNR, CDR2 FQNEAQ (reference sequence). The CDR3 loop spans 13 amino acids. V gave up 1 base and J gave up 1 base, with 4 bases separating them. CDR3 sequence (DNA): TGTGCCAGCAGCTTAGGCAGGAACACTGAAGCTTTCTTT. It encodes CASSLGRNTEAFF.

This clonotype was observed a single time. This chain uses TRBV7-2 with TRBJ2-2, with 12 bases fitting TRBD1. Losses at the gene ends were 4 bases for V and 0 bases for J; bases not matched to a gene: 12. The CDR3 length is 20 residues. The germline gives CDR1 SGHTA, CDR2 FQGNSA. The CDR3 DNA follows: TGTGCCAGCAGCTCCCCATTGGTCCGGGACAGGGGGCCGAACACCGGGGAGCTGTTTTTT. It is translated as CASSSPLVRDRGPNTGELFF.

CDR3 protein: CASSFEGLADGYTF. The CDR3 nucleotides are TGTGCCAGCAGTTTTGAGGGACTGGCGGATGGCTACACCTTC. V and J are TRBV6-5 and TRBJ1-2; TRBD1 might be the D (5 bases). From germline, CDR1 is MNHEY and CDR2 SVGAGI. V was clipped by 4 bases and J by 6 bases, with 15 bases between them. The CDR3 covers 14 residues.

This chain joins TRBV20-1 and TRBJ1-1, with unresolved D. The CDR3 spans 11 residues. The germline gives CDR1 DFQATT, CDR2 SNEGSKA (reference sequence). The V and J ends lost 3 bases and 7 bases respectively, with 9 bases between them. This CDR3 reads CSARVQVEAFF. In DNA form, the CDR3 reads TGCAGTGCTAGGGTCCAGGTTGAAGCTTTCTTT.

This chain uses TRBV20-1 with TRBJ2-1, with D uncertain. The ends were cut back, 3 bases at V and 8 bases at J, with 5 bases in the middle. The CDR3 consists of 10 residues. The germline CDR1 and CDR2 sequences are DFQATT and SNEGSKA (reference sequence). This CDR3 reads CSARLDEQFF. Written as DNA, the CDR3 is TGCAGTGCTAGGTTGGATGAGCAGTTCTTC.

V usage is TRBV5-4 and J usage is TRBJ1-2; TRBD1 aligns across 7 bases. The V gene end was trimmed by 0 bases and the J gene end by 2 bases; junction bases not matched to a gene: 4. The CDR3 covers 15 residues. Germline assignment: CDR1 SGHNT and CDR2 YYREEE (reference sequence). The CDR3, as DNA: TGTGCCAGCAGCTTGGTCCCGACAGGGAACTATGGCTACACCTTC. This encodes CASSLVPTGNYGYTF. The entire variable domain, with the rest obtained from reference TRBV5-4 and TRBJ1-2, is as follows: ETGVTQSPTHLIKTRGQQVTLRCSSQSGHNTVSWYQQALGQGPQFIFQYYREEENGRGNFPPRFSGLQFPNYSSELNVNALELDDSALYLCASSLVPTGNYGYTFGSGTRLTVV.

This clonotype was observed a handful of times. The rearrangement links TRBV6-1 to TRBJ1-5, with 8 bases lining up with TRBD1. The CDR3 contains 13 residues. The trim removed 8 bases at V and 5 bases at J, leaving 5 bases unmatched. Per the germline V gene, CDR1 is MNHNS and CDR2 is SASEGT. CDR3 region: CASDRGKDQPQHF. The CDR3 DNA reads as TGTGCCAGCGACAGGGGAAAGGATCAGCCCCAGCATTTT.

The chain joins TRBV28 to TRBJ1-2; D unresolved. This CDR3 has 15 residues. V was shortened by 7 bases and J by 0 bases, with 15 bases between the two germline ends. Germline-derived CDR1 and CDR2 are MDHEN and SYDVKM. The CDR3 nucleotides read TGTGCCAGCACCACTCGGACCCCGGCTAACTATGGCTACACCTTC. Translating it yields CASTTRTPANYGYTF.